This passage covers 18 T cell receptor beta chains from one sample sequenced in a study of early T cells in non-severe SARS-CoV-2 infection. TCRdb ran MiXCR on the 5' RACE reads and lists one entry per CDR3 protein. The sample yields 100,000 to 130,000 distinct CDR3 sequences, approximately 12% seen once. The sequencing input was whole blood. The receptor set was obtained from an adult who was a healthcare worker with PCR-confirmed SARS-CoV-2 infection or an uninfected control (not recorded which).

Ten or more counts support this clonotype. V is TRBV29-1 and J is TRBJ2-2, with 7 nucleotides matching TRBD2. Germline V gives CDR1 SQVTM, CDR2 ANQGSEA. This CDR3 contains 15 residues. Unmatched junction bases numbered 10, after V lost 5 bases and J lost 4 bases. CDR3 protein: CSVLGGGRGTGELFF. The CDR3 bases are TGCAGCGTTCTGGGCGGCGGGAGAGGCACCGGGGAGCTGTTTTTT.

This clonotype was counted at least ten times. CDR3 coding DNA: TGTGCCAGCAATCCCACTCGCGAGGATACGCAGTATTTT. Protein product: CASNPTREDTQYF. V gene TRBV7-9 combines with J gene TRBJ2-3; D not resolved. The length of the CDR3 is 13 residues. Germline V gene sequence: CDR1 SEHNR, CDR2 FQNEAQ (reference sequence). With 7 bases removed from V and 6 bases from J, the gap between germline ends came to 14 bases.

This clonotype was counted ten times or more. The chain is built from TRBV7-8 and TRBJ2-7; D unclear. Looked up from germline, CDR1 is SGHVS and CDR2 is FQNEAQ. The CDR3 sequence is 15 residues long. The V end lost 0 bases, the J end lost 13 bases, and 22 bases lay between the germline ends. The CDR3, as DNA: TGTGCCAGCAGCTTAGCCATTTCGCTTCATAATTGGGTATACTTC. It codes for CASSLAISLHNWVYF.

This clonotype appeared a few times. The chain recombines TRBV28 with TRBJ1-1; maybe TRBD1 (5 bases). Germline V gene data show CDR1 as MDHEN and CDR2 as SYDVKM. V lost 6 bases, J lost 4 bases, and 12 bases lay in between. The CDR3 totals 13 residues. This CDR3 is CASRSGDLTEAFF. The CDR3 region has the DNA TGTGCCAGCAGGTCCGGGGACCTCACTGAAGCTTTCTTT.

The table lists this clonotype with many counts. The chain uses TRBV20-1 and TRBJ2-3; D is unclear. Trimming removed 0 bases at V and 0 bases at J, with 4 bases between. This CDR3 is 13 amino acids long. The V gene's germline CDR1 is DFQATT and CDR2 SNEGSKA (reference sequence). CDR3 amino acids: CSARDDSTDTQYF. The DNA for the CDR3 is TGCAGTGCTAGAGATGACAGCACAGATACGCAGTATTTT.

As to this clonotype: This CDR3 fails to terminate in the conserved phenylalanine or tryptophan, so it likely reflects a read error. The CDR3 coding sequence is TGTGCCAGCAGCGCCCCCCTTAGCGGGAAGTCGATCTACGAGCAGTACTTA. As protein: CASSAPLSGKSIYEQYL. The genes are TRBV27 and TRBJ2-7; 8 positions agree with TRBD2. This CDR3 has 17 amino acids. Trimming took 6 bases from V and 3 from J; bases not matched to a gene: 16. The germline V gene has CDR1 MNHEY and CDR2 SMNVEV (reference sequence).

V and J are TRBV30 and TRBJ2-7, with 8 bases matching TRBD1. This CDR3 comprises 15 residues. The V gene's germline CDR1 is GTSNPN and CDR2 SVGIG (reference sequence). The ends lost 1 base at V and 3 bases at J; junction bases unmatched: 8. CDR3 sequence (DNA): TGTGCCTGGAGTGAGGAGGACAGGGCCAACTACGAGCAGTACTTC. Translation gives CAWSEEDRANYEQYF.

This clonotype was observed a handful of times. The chain employs TRBV3-1 and TRBJ2-5; D unclear. Looked up from germline, CDR1 is LGHDT and CDR2 is YNNKEL (reference sequence). This CDR3 has 14 residues. V was trimmed by 1 base and J by 5 bases, leaving 11 bases between them. This CDR3 reads CASSQVAGVETQYF. As DNA, the CDR3 is TGTGCCAGCAGCCAAGTCGCAGGAGTGGAGACCCAGTACTTC.

The chain combines TRBV21-1 with TRBJ2-7. TRBV21-1 is listed as a pseudogene. The CDR3 length is 13 residues. The CDR3 region is CASSKEAGDEQYF. The CDR3, as DNA: TGTGCCAGCAGCAAAGAGGCCGGAGACGAGCAGTACTTC.

This clonotype showed up just a few times. V gene TRBV6-2 or TRBV6-3 combines with J gene TRBJ2-1; D ambiguous. The V end was cut by 6 bases, the J end by 0 bases, with 6 bases between. Looked up from germline, CDR1 is MNHEY and CDR2 is SVGEGT. The CDR3 has 13 amino acids. The CDR3 DNA is TGTGCCAGCAGCGGCGACTCCTACAATGAGCAGTTCTTC. Amino acids: CASSGDSYNEQFF.

This clonotype was counted between two and nine times. This chain links TRBV28 with TRBJ1-1; 7 bases align to TRBD1. V shed 3 bases and J 0 bases; nucleotides not matched to a gene: 4. The CDR3 covers 15 residues. CDR1 is MDHEN and CDR2 is SYDVKM in the germline V gene. Written as DNA, the CDR3 is TGTGCCAGCAGTTTGGGGGGACAGTTGAACACTGAAGCTTTCTTT. Amino acid sequence: CASSLGGQLNTEAFF.

The chain uses TRBV28 and TRBJ2-5; D is possibly TRBD2 (5 bases). The CDR3 is made up of 12 amino acids. Germline-derived CDR1 and CDR2 are MDHEN and SYDVKM. Trimming removed 6 bases from V and 5 bases from J, with 10 bases in between. In DNA form, the CDR3 reads TGTGCCAGCAGCCGAGGGAGCGAGACCCAGTACTTC. Translating it yields CASSRGSETQYF.

This clonotype came up many times. The chain employs TRBV12-3 or TRBV12-4 and TRBJ1-2; D call uncertain. This CDR3 is built from 15 residues. Trimming removed 6 bases from V and 4 bases from J, with 18 bases in between. CDR3 in amino acids: CASRAGRRQGYGYTF. CDR3 DNA: TGTGCCAGCAGGGCTGGACGGCGTCAAGGCTATGGCTACACCTTC.

There are many counts of this clonotype. This rearrangement joins TRBV12-3 or TRBV12-4 to TRBJ1-4; D remains ambiguous. V was pared by 3 bases and J by 7 bases, with 9 bases between. The CDR3 is made up of 13 amino acids. The CDR3 protein is CASSLDLTEKLFF. CDR3 bases: TGTGCCAGCAGTTTGGACCTAACTGAAAAACTGTTTTTT.

The sample holds many counts of this clonotype. This chain connects TRBV12-3 or TRBV12-4 to TRBJ1-1; possible D gene TRBD1, 5 bases. Trimming took 3 bases from V and 5 from J, leaving 13 bases between them. The CDR3 extends over 14 amino acids. CDR3 nucleotide sequence: TGTGCCAGCAGTTTCCAGGGCGTTAAGACTGAAGCTTTCTTT. It yields the protein CASSFQGVKTEAFF.

This clonotype was counted at least ten times. This chain joins TRBV12-3 or TRBV12-4 and TRBJ2-6, with D uncertain. CDR3 length: 15 amino acids. Trimming removed 7 bases from V and 0 bases from J, with 10 bases in between. The CDR3 loop reads CASTGLPSGANVLTF. The CDR3 coding sequence is TGTGCCAGCACCGGTTTGCCCTCTGGGGCCAACGTCCTGACTTTC.

This clonotype appeared many times. The V call is TRBV4-3, the J call TRBJ2-2, with 8 bases fitting TRBD1. Looked up from germline, CDR1 is LGHNA and CDR2 is YSLEER. The CDR3 sequence is 16 residues long. J was trimmed by 5 bases and V by 1 base; bases with no gene match: 6. In DNA, the CDR3 is TGCGCCAGCAGCCAAGGAGACAGGGGTGGGACCGGGGAGCTGTTTTTT. Translating gives CASSQGDRGGTGELFF.

CDR3 coding DNA: TGTGCCAGCAGTATAGGAACTGAAGCTTTCTTT. As protein: CASSIGTEAFF. V and J are TRBV12-3 or TRBV12-4 and TRBJ1-1; D is unresolved. This CDR3 region has 11 residues. Trimming cost V 5 bases and J 5 bases, with 6 bases left between them.